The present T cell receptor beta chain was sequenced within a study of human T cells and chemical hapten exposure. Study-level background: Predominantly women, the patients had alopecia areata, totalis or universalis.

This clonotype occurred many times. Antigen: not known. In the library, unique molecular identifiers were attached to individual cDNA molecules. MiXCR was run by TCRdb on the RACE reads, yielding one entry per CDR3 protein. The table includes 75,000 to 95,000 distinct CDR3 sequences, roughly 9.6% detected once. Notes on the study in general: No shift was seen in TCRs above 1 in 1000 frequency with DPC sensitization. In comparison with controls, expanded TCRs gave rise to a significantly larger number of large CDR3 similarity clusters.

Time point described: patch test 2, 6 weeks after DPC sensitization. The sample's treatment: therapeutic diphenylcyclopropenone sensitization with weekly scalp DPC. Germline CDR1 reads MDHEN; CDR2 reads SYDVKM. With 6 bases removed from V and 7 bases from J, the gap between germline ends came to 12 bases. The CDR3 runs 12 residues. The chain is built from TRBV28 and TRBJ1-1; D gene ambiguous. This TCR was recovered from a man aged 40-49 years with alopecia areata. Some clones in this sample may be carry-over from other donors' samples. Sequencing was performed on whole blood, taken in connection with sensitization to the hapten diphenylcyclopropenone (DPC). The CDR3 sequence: CASSEVDGEAFF. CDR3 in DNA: TGTGCCAGCAGCGAGGTCGACGGTGAAGCTTTCTTT.